This entry lists 8 T cell receptor beta chains sequenced from one sample in a study of technical replicates of blood from a handful of donors. Assay: immunoSEQ multiplex PCR; the TCRdb copy retains only in-frame clones and omits some. The profile shows over 85,000 clones, about 94% of them singletons. Sequenced: T cells isolated from PBMCs. The source of these receptors is a human donor in good health.

The gene calls are TRBV5-6 and TRBJ2-1, with 12 nucleotides matching TRBD2. With V trimmed by 1 base and J by 3 bases, 5 bases remained unmatched. The germline V gene has CDR1 SGHDT and CDR2 YYEEEE. The CDR3 contains 17 residues. CDR3 amino acids: CASSLWGLAGIYNEQFF. CDR3 DNA: TGTGCCAGCAGCTTGTGGGGACTAGCGGGTATCTACAATGAGCAGTTCTTC.

The rearrangement uses TRBV29-1 and TRBJ2-7; D ambiguous. V was clipped by 6 bases and J by 4 bases, with 10 bases between them. This CDR3 has 11 residues. Germline lookup yields CDR1 SQVTM and CDR2 ANQGSEA. The CDR3: CSVLQEYEQYF. In nucleotides, the CDR3 is TGCAGCGTCCTTCAGGAATACGAGCAGTACTTC.

The J gene is TRBJ2-2, the V gene TRBV6-5; 8 bases agree with TRBD1. Trimming took 6 bases from V and 4 from J; bases not matched to a gene: 7. This CDR3 region has 15 residues. From germline, CDR1 is MNHEY and CDR2 SVGAGI. CDR3 in DNA: TGTGCCAGCAGGGTTCAGGGGGCGAGCACCGGGGAGCTGTTTTTT. It yields the protein CASRVQGASTGELFF.

In this sample, this clone turned up once. The gene calls are TRBV30 and TRBJ2-7; D might be TRBD2 (5 bases). The V end was cut by 7 bases, the J end by 0 bases, with 13 bases between. From germline, CDR1 is GTSNPN and CDR2 SVGIG (reference sequence). This CDR3 has 13 residues. The DNA for the CDR3 is TGTGCCTTTCAATTAGCGATCTCCTACGAGCAGTACTTC. This encodes CAFQLAISYEQYF.

The V call is TRBV4-3, the J call TRBJ2-5; D perhaps matches TRBD2 (5 bases). The length of the CDR3 is 15 residues. V was clipped by 1 base and J by 6 bases, with 15 bases between them. CDR1 and CDR2 from the germline V gene are LGHNA and YSLEER. The CDR3 loop reads CASSQGPGKEKTQYF. CDR3 DNA sequence: TGCGCCAGCAGCCAAGGCCCGGGGAAGGAGAAGACCCAGTACTTC.

The V gene is TRBV27, the J gene TRBJ2-7, with 8 bases that match TRBD1. The CDR3 has 13 residues. Trimming removed 8 bases from V and 2 bases from J; junction bases left unmatched: 5. Germline V CDR1 and CDR2: MNHEY, SMNVEV (reference sequence). CDR3 sequence reads: CASGQGFPYEQYF. The CDR3 DNA follows: TGTGCCAGCGGACAGGGTTTCCCCTACGAGCAGTACTTC.

This chain uses TRBV5-1 with TRBJ1-2, with D hard to call. There are 15 residues in the CDR3. The V and J ends lost 2 bases and 4 bases respectively, with 15 bases between them. Germline V gene sequence: CDR1 SGHRS, CDR2 YFSETQ. In DNA form, the CDR3 reads TGCGCCAGCAGCTTAGACGGCGGGGATACCTATGGCTACACCTTC. Translated: CASSLDGGDTYGYTF.

The rearrangement joins TRBV7-2 to TRBJ2-7, with TRBD1 identical over 9 bases. Germline V gene lookup returns CDR1 SGHTA and CDR2 FQGNSA. Trimming removed 7 bases from V and 6 bases from J; junction bases left unmatched: 13. The CDR3 spans 15 residues. In nucleotides, the CDR3 is TGTGCCAGCAACCTACTCGACAGGGGGTTTGTCGAGCAGTACTTC. Translation: CASNLLDRGFVEQYF.